Listed below are T cell receptor beta chains from one sample, sequenced in a study of OX40 agonist ivuxolimab in advanced cancers. The table came from immunoSEQ multiplex PCR; TCRdb's copy has only in-frame clones and leaves some out. The sample has 9,000 to 15,000 clones, about 75% seen once. Here the sequenced sample was CD4+ or CD8+ T cells sorted from blood, taken in a trial of the OX40 agonist ivuxolimab. The receptor source for this set is an adult with an advanced solid tumor such as melanoma, head and neck, liver or kidney cancer. Each CDR3 is given with its conserved first and last residue. The order of the fields is D gene, J gene, V gene, clone size, CDR3 DNA, CDR3 protein. A D gene is named only where the DNA matches it firmly. Only part of the rows carry a size: once, few, many, or a class if the clone is expanded.

NA,TRBJ2-7,TRBV7-9,NA,TGTGCCAGCAGCTTTACTACCCCCTACGAGCAGTACTTC,CASSFTTPYEQYF
TRBD1,TRBJ2-1,TRBV18,NA,TGTGCCAGCTCACCTTTTCGGACAGGAGGCCTACCAGGGAATGAGCAGTTCTTC,CASSPFRTGGLPGNEQFF
NA,TRBJ1-2,TRBV5-1,NA,TGCGCCAGCAGCCCAAGGACGGATTATGGCTACACCTTC,CASSPRTDYGYTF
TRBD2,TRBJ2-3,TRBV7-2,NA,TGTGCCAGCAGCTTAGCGTCGATTAGCGGGAGTTTATCGACGCAGTATTTT,CASSLASISGSLSTQYF
TRBD1,TRBJ1-5,TRBV7-9,medium-sized,TGTGCCAGCAGCTTGGTAGGGGGCGAGCCCCAGCATTTT,CASSLVGGEPQHF
TRBD2,TRBJ2-1,TRBV11-3,NA,TGTGCCAGCAGCTGGGGACTAGCTTCCCGTGAGCAGTTCTTC,CASSWGLASREQFF
NA,TRBJ2-6,TRBV29-1,NA,TGCAGCGTTCGGTTGTCAAGCATACAAAGTCGGGCCAACGTCCTGACTTTC,CSVRLSSIQSRANVLTF
TRBD1,TRBJ2-3,TRBV28,NA,TGTGCCAGCAGTTTAGGGGTGGGACAGGGGGCAACAGATACGCAGTATTTT,CASSLGVGQGATDTQYF
TRBD2,TRBJ2-1,TRBV5-1,NA,TGCGCCAGCAGCCCCACCCCTAGCGGTTTCTCCTACAATGAGCAGTTCTTC,CASSPTPSGFSYNEQFF